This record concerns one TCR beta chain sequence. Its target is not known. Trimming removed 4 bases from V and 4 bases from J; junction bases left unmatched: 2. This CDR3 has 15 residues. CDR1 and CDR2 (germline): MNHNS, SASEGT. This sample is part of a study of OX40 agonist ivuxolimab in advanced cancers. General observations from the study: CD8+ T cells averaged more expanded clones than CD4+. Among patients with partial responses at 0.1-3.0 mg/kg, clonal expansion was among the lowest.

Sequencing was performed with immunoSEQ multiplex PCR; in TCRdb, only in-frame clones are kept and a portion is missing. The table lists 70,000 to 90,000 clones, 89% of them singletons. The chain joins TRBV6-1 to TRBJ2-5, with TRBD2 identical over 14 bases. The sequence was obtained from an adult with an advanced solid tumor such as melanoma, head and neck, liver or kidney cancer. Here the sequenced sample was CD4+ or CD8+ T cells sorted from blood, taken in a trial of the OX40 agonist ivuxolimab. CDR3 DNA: TGTGCCAGCAGTGTAGGACTAGCGGGGGGAGAGACCCAGTACTTC. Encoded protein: CASSVGLAGGETQYF.